This T cell receptor beta chain was profiled in a study of blood T cell repertoires in COVID-19 (TCRdb year 2020). About the study as a whole: The collaborator samples originated in the United States, Italy and Spain and spanned the acute and convalescent phases of COVID-19. The material from the prospective study consisted of cDNA or gDNA derived from T cells, B-cell-depleted T cells, or PBMCs. The dataset comprised deeply sampled blood TCRbeta repertoires from subjects exposed to, actively infected with, or recovered from COVID-19. The repertoires were made available in a free public database intended to serve as a resource for research on the immune response to SARS-CoV-2. Samples were obtained from the ongoing ImmuneRACE study (first 160 participants) and from approximately 1,200 subjects provided by 6 global collaborators. A de-identified subject ID, COVID-19 status, age in years and sex were almost always included in the sample metadata. Where HLA class I and class II types were available, the types were taken from metadata supplied by the sample provider, not from assay-based typing. Findings and caveats that apply to the study as a whole: Clinical and demographic metadata were provided uncurated, with the amount varying by source and participant.

As regards this clone: The antigen this receptor binds is unknown. Base qualities are not at hand, and no much larger clone is one base apart.

TCRbeta CDR3 regions were amplified from genomic DNA using the immunoSEQ Assay, a bias-controlled multiplex PCR. The paper's processing steps were these. The number of nucleated cells in each sample was estimated from the amplification of reference gene primers within the assay. To quantify the absolute abundance of each unique TCRbeta CDR3 rearrangement, sequence reads were collapsed and filtered. Productive Simpson clonality was computed per sample as the square root of Simpson's diversity index over productive rearrangements. The immuneACCESS repertoire file appears here via TCRdb, limited to in-frame rearrangements. These files lack a portion of the clones; in checked studies, under half of the deficit traces to unresolved V genes, and the cause of the others is not known. V, J and clone size are taken as reported in that table, and D and trimming were inferred from the DNA itself. For this sample the table gives about 46,000 clones, of which about 89% were detected only once. The ten largest clonotypes hold less than 20% of the sample.

CDR1 and CDR2, looked up from the germline V gene, are SGHVS and FQNEAQ. The germline V and J ends show losses of 4 bases and 0 bases respectively, and no gene match explains 6 bases of the junction. Its CDR3 holds 17 amino acids, cysteine through phenylalanine. Kept here is only the CDR3 DNA, which spans 51 bases and is read in frame from base 1. Whole blood was collected in K2EDTA tubes by collaborating institutions according to the institutions' own protocols. For TCRbeta analysis, collaborators shipped samples in one of three forms: frozen whole blood, isolated PBMCs, or DNA extracted from either of those sample types.

The rearranged chain carries TRBV7-8 and TRBJ2-1; TRBD2 aligns with 10 central bases. Sequencing used peripheral blood. The receptor comes from a human donor in a cohort sampled during active COVID-19. The CDR3 region has the sequence CASSSLAGASSYNEQFF. The nucleotide sequence is TGTGCCAGCAGCTCCCTAGCGGGGGCTAGCTCCTACAATGAGCAGTTCTTC.